This TCR beta chain was observed in a study of T cells in pancreatic ductal adenocarcinoma. Note on this clone: Its specificity is unknown.

The CDR3 spans 15 residues. V shed 2 bases, J shed 5 bases, and the junction held 5 bases outside the gene matches. Per the germline V gene, CDR1 is MDHEN and CDR2 is SYDVKM. Broader study findings: Comparisons of tumor and blood clonality may show falsely lower tumor diversity. Blood clonality (about 0.072) did not differ significantly from tumor (approximately 0.1). Blood had more productive templates and around 8.6-fold more unique clonotypes than tumor.

The table came from immunoSEQ multiplex PCR; TCRdb's copy has only in-frame clones and leaves some out. The profile shows about 97,000 clones, roughly 96% of them singletons. Selected pancreatic ductal adenocarcinoma patients had undergone surgery without neoadjuvant therapy. The J gene is TRBJ2-1, the V gene TRBV28; TRBD2 matches at 8 bases. Specimen: PBMCs. The source is a human donor with pancreatic ductal adenocarcinoma. CDR3 sequence reads: CASSLTSGVNNEQFF. The CDR3 DNA follows: TGTGCCAGCAGTTTAACTAGCGGCGTGAACAATGAGCAGTTCTTC.